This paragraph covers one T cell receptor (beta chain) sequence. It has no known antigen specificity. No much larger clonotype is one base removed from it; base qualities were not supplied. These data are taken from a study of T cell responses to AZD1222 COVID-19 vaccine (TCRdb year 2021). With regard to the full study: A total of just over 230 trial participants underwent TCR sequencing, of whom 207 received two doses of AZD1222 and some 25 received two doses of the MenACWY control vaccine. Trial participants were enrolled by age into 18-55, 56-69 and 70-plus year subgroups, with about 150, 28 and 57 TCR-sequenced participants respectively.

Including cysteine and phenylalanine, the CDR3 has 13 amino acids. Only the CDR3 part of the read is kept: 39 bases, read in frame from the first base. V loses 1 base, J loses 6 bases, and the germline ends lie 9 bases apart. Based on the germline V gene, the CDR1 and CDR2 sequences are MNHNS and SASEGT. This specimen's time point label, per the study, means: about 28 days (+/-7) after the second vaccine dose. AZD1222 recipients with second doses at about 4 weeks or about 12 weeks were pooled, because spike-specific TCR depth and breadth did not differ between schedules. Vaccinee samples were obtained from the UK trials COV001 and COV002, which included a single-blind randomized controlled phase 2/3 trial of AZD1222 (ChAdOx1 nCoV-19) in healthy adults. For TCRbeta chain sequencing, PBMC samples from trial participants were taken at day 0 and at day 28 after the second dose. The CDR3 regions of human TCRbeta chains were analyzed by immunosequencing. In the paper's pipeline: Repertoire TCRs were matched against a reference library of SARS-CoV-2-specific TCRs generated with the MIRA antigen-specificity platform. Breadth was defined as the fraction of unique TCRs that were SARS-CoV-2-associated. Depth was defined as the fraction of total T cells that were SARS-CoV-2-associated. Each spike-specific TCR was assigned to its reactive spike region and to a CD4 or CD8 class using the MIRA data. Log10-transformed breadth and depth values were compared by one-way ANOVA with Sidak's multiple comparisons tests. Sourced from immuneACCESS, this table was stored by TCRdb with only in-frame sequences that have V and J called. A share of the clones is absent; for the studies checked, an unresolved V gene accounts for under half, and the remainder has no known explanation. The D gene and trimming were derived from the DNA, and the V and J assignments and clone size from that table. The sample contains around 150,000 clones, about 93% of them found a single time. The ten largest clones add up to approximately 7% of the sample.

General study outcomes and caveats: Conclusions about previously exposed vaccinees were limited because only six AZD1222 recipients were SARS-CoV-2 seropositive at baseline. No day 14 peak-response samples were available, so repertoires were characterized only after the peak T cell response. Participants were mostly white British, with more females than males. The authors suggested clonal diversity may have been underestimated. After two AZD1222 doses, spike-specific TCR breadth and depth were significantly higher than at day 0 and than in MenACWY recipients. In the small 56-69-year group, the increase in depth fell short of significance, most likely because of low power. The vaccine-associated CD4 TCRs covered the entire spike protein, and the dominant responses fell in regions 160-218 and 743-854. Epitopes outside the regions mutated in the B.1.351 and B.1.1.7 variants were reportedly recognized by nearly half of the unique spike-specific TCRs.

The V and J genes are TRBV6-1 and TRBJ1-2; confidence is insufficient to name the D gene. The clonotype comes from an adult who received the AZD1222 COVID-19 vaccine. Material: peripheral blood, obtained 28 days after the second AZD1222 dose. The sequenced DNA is TGTGCCAGCAGTGAAGTAAGGCGGAATGGCTACACCTTC. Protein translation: CASSEVRRNGYTF.